Shown below are 3 T cell receptor beta chains from a single sample sequenced in a study of metastatic and nonmetastatic thyroid tumors. No patient had received any treatment before thyroid surgery. With MiXCR, TCRdb reprocessed the PCR reads. Of about 23,000 clones in the sample, just over 20% were seen once. The sequenced material came from blood. All receptors come from a female donor with papillary thyroid cancer or a benign thyroid nodule (not recorded which). Some clones in this sample may be carry-over from other donors' samples.

This clone turned up a few times. The rearrangement uses TRBV28 and TRBJ2-3, with TRBD2 identical over 9 bases. CDR3 length: 17 residues. Losses at the gene ends were 3 bases for V and 0 bases for J; bases not matched to a gene: 7. Germline V lookup: CDR1 MDHEN, CDR2 SYDVKM. This CDR3 is CASSFWREGISTDTQYF. The CDR3 DNA follows: TGTGCCAGCAGTTTCTGGCGGGAGGGGATCAGCACAGATACGCAGTATTTT.

With respect to this clone: The sample contains more than one DNA sequence encoding this CDR3. The genes are TRBV11-2 and TRBJ2-7, with a possible D match to TRBD2 (5 bases). The ends were cut back, 5 bases at V and 5 bases at J, with 22 bases in the middle. Germline lookup yields CDR1 SGHAT and CDR2 FQNNGV. The CDR3 totals 16 residues. This CDR3 reads CASSPRAAGTRDEQYF. DNA for the CDR3: TGTGCCAGCAGCCCCCGTGCCGCGGGTACTAGGGACGAGCAGTACTTC.

The J gene is TRBJ2-7, the V gene TRBV30; 9 nucleotides align to TRBD2. V was clipped by 5 bases and J by 0 bases; unmatched bases: 8. Per germline, CDR1 GTSNPN and CDR2 SVGIG (reference sequence). The CDR3 is 15 residues long. The CDR3 reads CAWRMRGGISYEQYF. The CDR3 region has the DNA TGTGCCTGGCGGATGCGGGGGGGCATCTCCTACGAGCAGTACTTC. Looking up the rest from reference TRBV30 and TRBJ2-7 gives the full variable domain: SQTIHQWPATLVQPVGSPLSLECTVEGTSNPNLYWYRQAAGRGLQLLFYSVGIGQISSEVPQNLSASRPQDRQFILSSKKLLLSDSGFYLCAWRMRGGISYEQYFGPGTRLTVT.